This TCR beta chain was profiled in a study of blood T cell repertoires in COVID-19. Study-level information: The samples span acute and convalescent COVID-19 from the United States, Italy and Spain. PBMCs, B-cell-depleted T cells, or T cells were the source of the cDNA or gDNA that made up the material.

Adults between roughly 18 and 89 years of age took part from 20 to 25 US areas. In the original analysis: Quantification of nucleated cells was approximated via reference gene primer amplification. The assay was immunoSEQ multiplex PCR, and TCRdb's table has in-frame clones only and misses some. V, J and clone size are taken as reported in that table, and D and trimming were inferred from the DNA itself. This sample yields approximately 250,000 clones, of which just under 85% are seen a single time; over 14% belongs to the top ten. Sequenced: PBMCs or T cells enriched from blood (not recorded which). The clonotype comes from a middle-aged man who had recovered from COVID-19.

The CDR3 spells CASSSSSAANEKLFF. For the CDR3, the DNA is TGTGCCAGCAGTTCGTCGTCCGCGGCTAATGAAAAACTGTTTTTT. The V gene is TRBV28, the J gene TRBJ1-4; D is ambiguous. V lost 4 bases, J lost 3 bases, and 12 bases lay in between. Germline CDR1 reads MDHEN; CDR2 reads SYDVKM. The CDR3 contains 15 residues.